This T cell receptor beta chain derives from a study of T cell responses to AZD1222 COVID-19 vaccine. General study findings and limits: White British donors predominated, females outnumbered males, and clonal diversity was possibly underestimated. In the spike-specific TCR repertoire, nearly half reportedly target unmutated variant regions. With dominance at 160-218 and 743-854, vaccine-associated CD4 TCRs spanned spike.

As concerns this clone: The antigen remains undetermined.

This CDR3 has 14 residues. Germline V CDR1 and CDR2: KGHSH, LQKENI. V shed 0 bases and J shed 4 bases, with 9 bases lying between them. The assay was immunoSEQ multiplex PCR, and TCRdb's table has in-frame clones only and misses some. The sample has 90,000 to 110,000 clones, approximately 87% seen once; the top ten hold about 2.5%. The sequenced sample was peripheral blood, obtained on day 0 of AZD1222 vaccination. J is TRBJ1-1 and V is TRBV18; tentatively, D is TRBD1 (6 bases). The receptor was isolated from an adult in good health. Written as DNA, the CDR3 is TGTGCCAGCTCACCACCGGGACAAGCCACTGAAGCTTTCTTT. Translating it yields CASSPPGQATEAFF.